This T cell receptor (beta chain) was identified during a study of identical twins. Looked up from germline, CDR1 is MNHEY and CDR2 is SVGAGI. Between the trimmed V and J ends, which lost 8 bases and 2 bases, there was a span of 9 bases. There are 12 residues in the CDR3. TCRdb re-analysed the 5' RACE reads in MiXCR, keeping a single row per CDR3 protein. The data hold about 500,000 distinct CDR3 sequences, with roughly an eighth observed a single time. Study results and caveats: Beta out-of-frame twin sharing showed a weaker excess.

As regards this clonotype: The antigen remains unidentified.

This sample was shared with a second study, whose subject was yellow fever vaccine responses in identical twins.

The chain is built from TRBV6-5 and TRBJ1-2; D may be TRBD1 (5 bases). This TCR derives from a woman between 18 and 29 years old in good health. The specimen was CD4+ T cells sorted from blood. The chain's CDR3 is CASGASNYGYTF. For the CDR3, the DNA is TGTGCCAGCGGGGCCTCAAACTATGGCTACACCTTC.